Below are 32 T cell receptor beta chains sequenced from a single sample in a study of T cells in Graves' hyperthyroidism and ophthalmopathy. TCR beta CDR3 sequences were amplified from RNA transcripts. HTBI primers were the set used in a first-round RT-PCR of the TCR CDR3. TCRdb analysed the multiplex PCR reads with MiXCR anew, one entry per CDR3 protein. The sample lists around 340,000 distinct CDR3 sequences, roughly 17% occurring once. Input material: blood. Receptors were obtained from a man aged 25 to 40 with Graves' hyperthyroidism.

This clonotype was found many times. This chain uses TRBV7-6 with TRBJ2-1; 9 bases are a match to TRBD2. The V gene's germline CDR1 is SGHVS and CDR2 FNYEAQ. After removal of 1 base from V and 2 bases from J, the junction contained 12 bases not matched to a gene. The CDR3 totals 19 residues. The CDR3 region has the DNA TGTGCCAGCAGCTTAGTACGGGAAAGGATAGCGGGGGCCTACAATGAGCAGTTCTTC. This encodes CASSLVRERIAGAYNEQFF.

This clonotype occurred a few times. This chain links TRBV12-3 or TRBV12-4 with TRBJ2-7, with D uncertain. The CDR3 consists of 14 residues. V lost 5 bases, J lost 6 bases, and 17 bases lay in between. The CDR3 coding sequence is TGTGCCAGCAGTCAGAGACCGAGTAAGAGCGAGCAGTACTTC. Translated: CASSQRPSKSEQYF.

This clonotype showed up just a few times. The chain couples TRBV11-2 to TRBJ1-1; no firm D call. Germline V lookup: CDR1 SGHAT, CDR2 FQNNGV. The CDR3 runs 16 residues. V was clipped by 5 bases and J by 1 base, with 17 bases between them. The CDR3 loop reads CASSLLGGYPNTEAFF. The CDR3 bases are TGTGCCAGCAGCCTTCTGGGCGGGTACCCGAACACTGAAGCTTTCTTT.

This clonotype was found a few times. The V and J genes are TRBV10-3 and TRBJ2-2, with 8 bases matching TRBD1. The J segment lost 5 bases and the V segment lost 7 bases, leaving 9 bases of the junction unmatched. CDR1 is ENHRY, CDR2 SYGVKD, per germline. The CDR3 contains 15 residues. The CDR3: CAITFRTGPTGELFF. In DNA form, the CDR3 reads TGTGCCATCACCTTCCGGACAGGGCCGACCGGGGAGCTGTTTTTT.

This chain links TRBV4-1 with TRBJ2-7; TRBD2 agrees at 7 bases. Germline trimming cut 2 bases from V and 4 bases from J; bases unmatched to any gene: 11. The CDR3 totals 16 residues. The germline gives CDR1 MGHRA, CDR2 YSYEKL. In DNA, the CDR3 is TGCGCCAGCAGCCAATTTGGACCGGGGGGTTCGTACGAGCAGTACTTC. It is translated as CASSQFGPGGSYEQYF.

The gene calls are TRBV10-3 and TRBJ1-4; 8 bases align to TRBD1. CDR1 is ENHRY, CDR2 SYGVKD, per germline. The CDR3 totals 18 residues. V dropped 8 bases and J dropped 4; count of bases not matched to a gene: 18. In nucleotides, the CDR3 is TGTGCCATCTCTAACTCCCTAGGACAGGGAGGCTATAATGAAAAACTGTTTTTT. It yields the protein CAISNSLGQGGYNEKLFF.

There are many counts of this clonotype. The chain uses TRBV5-1 and TRBJ2-3; perhaps D is TRBD1 or TRBD2 (6 bases each). This CDR3 has 15 amino acids. Trimming cost V 4 bases and J 0 bases, with 12 bases left between them. The V gene's germline CDR1 is SGHRS and CDR2 YFSETQ. The CDR3 is CASSPSGASTDTQYF. Here the CDR3 DNA reads TGCGCCAGCAGCCCCTCGGGGGCGAGCACAGATACGCAGTATTTT.

Note on this clonotype: This may arise from a read error, as a much more abundant clone is one base away. The chain recombines TRBV2 with TRBJ2-3; TRBD2 aligns across 11 bases. Germline V CDR1 and CDR2: SNHLY, FYNNEI. This CDR3 region has 19 residues. V lost 5 bases, J lost 1 base, and 14 bases stayed unmatched. CDR3 DNA: TGTGCCAGCAGTCGTCCTTTACTAGCGGGAGTGGACGGCACAGATACGCAGTATTTT. Translated: CASSRPLLAGVDGTDTQYF.

This clonotype showed up many times. The chain couples TRBV11-2 to TRBJ2-7; tentative D call: TRBD2 (5 bases). Trimming removed 1 base at V and 6 bases at J, with 10 bases between. Germline V CDR1 and CDR2: SGHAT, FQNNGV. The CDR3 covers 13 residues. For the CDR3, the DNA is TGTGCCAGCAGCTTAGTAGCAGGAGGCGAGCAGTACTTC. Its protein is CASSLVAGGEQYF. Combining the CDR3 with reference TRBV11-2 and TRBJ2-7 gives the whole variable domain EAGVAQSPRYKIIEKRQSVAFWCNPISGHATLYWYQQILGQGPKLLIQFQNNGVVDDSQLPKDRFSAERLKGVDSTLKIQPAKLEDSAVYLCASSLVAGGEQYFGPGTRLTVT.

J is TRBJ2-3 and V is TRBV4-1; the match to TRBD2 covers 12 bases. The CDR3 has 15 residues. V lost 4 bases to trimming and J lost 2 bases; unmatched junction nucleotides: 1. The germline gives CDR1 MGHRA, CDR2 YSYEKL. The DNA of the CDR3 is TGCGCCAGCAGCCCTAGCGGGAGGGTCACAGATACGCAGTATTTT. This encodes CASSPSGRVTDTQYF.

The J gene is TRBJ1-5, the V gene TRBV27, with a possible D match to TRBD1 (6 bases). Trimming shortened V by 0 bases and J by 5 bases, and 11 bases separated the two germline ends. CDR1 is MNHEY, CDR2 SMNVEV, per germline (reference sequence). The CDR3 extends over 15 amino acids. The CDR3 sequence is CASSLSAGAYQPQHF. As DNA, the CDR3 is TGTGCCAGCAGTTTATCTGCGGGGGCCTATCAGCCCCAGCATTTT.

This clonotype was seen repeatedly, ten times or more. The V and J genes are TRBV30 and TRBJ2-5; 11 bases fit TRBD2. Trimming removed 1 base from V and 4 bases from J; junction bases left unmatched: 5. The CDR3 consists of 15 residues. CDR1 is GTSNPN, CDR2 SVGIG, per germline (reference sequence). CDR3 sequence: CAWSEASGRIETQYF. CDR3 sequence (DNA): TGTGCCTGGAGTGAGGCTAGCGGGAGGATAGAGACCCAGTACTTC.

This chain joins TRBV5-1 and TRBJ2-1, with D tentatively TRBD1 or TRBD2 (5 bases each). Trimming removed 0 bases from V and 8 bases from J, with 24 bases in between. Germline CDR1 reads SGHRS; CDR2 reads YFSETQ. The CDR3 runs to 18 residues. CDR3 nucleotides: TGCGCCAGCAGCTTGGCGCGAATGCGGGTTACGTGGGGCGATGAGCAGTTCTTC. It encodes CASSLARMRVTWGDEQFF.

The chain couples TRBV28 to TRBJ2-7; D may be TRBD2 (6 bases). This CDR3 has 16 residues. Trimming shortened V by 5 bases and J by 4 bases, and 21 bases separated the two germline ends. Germline values: CDR1 MDHEN, CDR2 SYDVKM. CDR3 DNA sequence: TGTGCCAGCAGTCCCCGGGACTTTAGGATAGCGTACGAGCAGTACTTC. Its translation: CASSPRDFRIAYEQYF.

There are many counts of this clonotype. The chain employs TRBV11-2 and TRBJ2-3; D is perhaps TRBD2 (6 bases). This CDR3 spans 16 amino acids. The germline gives CDR1 SGHAT, CDR2 FQNNGV. Trimming took 6 bases from V and 8 from J, leaving 24 bases between them. The CDR3 sequence: CASSPGASEPRSTQYF. CDR3 in DNA: TGTGCCAGCAGTCCTGGGGCTAGCGAACCGAGGAGTACGCAGTATTTT.

This chain links TRBV7-9 with TRBJ2-3; D might be TRBD2 (5 bases). Germline-derived CDR1 and CDR2 are SEHNR and FQNEAQ (reference sequence). The CDR3 runs 14 residues. Trimming took off 2 bases at V and 6 bases at J, with 12 bases between the two ends. In DNA form, the CDR3 reads TGTGCCAGCAGCTTAAGCAGAATAGCGGATACGCAGTATTTT. Encoded protein: CASSLSRIADTQYF.

The sample holds a few counts of this clonotype. CDR3 residues: CASPTGQLANVYGYTF. The CDR3 bases are TGTGCCAGCCCAACGGGACAGCTCGCGAACGTCTATGGCTACACCTTC. The chain links TRBV18 to TRBJ1-2; the match to TRBD1 covers 7 bases. The CDR3 totals 16 residues. V shed 8 bases, J shed 4 bases, and the junction held 16 bases outside the gene matches. Germline lookup yields CDR1 KGHSH and CDR2 LQKENI.

This clonotype was seen many times. This chain connects TRBV12-3 or TRBV12-4 to TRBJ1-2; D possibly corresponds to TRBD1 (6 bases). This CDR3 is 12 amino acids long. V dropped 5 bases and J dropped 6 bases, with 10 bases sitting between them. The CDR3 loop is CASSKTGDGYTF. CDR3 bases: TGTGCCAGCAGTAAGACAGGAGATGGCTACACCTTC.

This clonotype was seen repeatedly, ten times or more. The CDR3 region has the DNA TGTGCCAGTAGTATCGACACCCGATGGGCCACTGAAGCTTTCTTT. As protein: CASSIDTRWATEAFF. The chain combines TRBV19 with TRBJ1-1; D is uncertain. V gave up 3 bases and J gave up 4 bases, with 15 bases separating them. Germline-derived CDR1 and CDR2 are LNHDA and SQIVND (reference sequence). The CDR3 extends over 15 amino acids.

CDR3 residues: CASSLGFGINYEQYF. CDR3 nucleotide sequence: TGTGCCAGCAGCTTAGGGTTTGGGATAAACTACGAGCAGTACTTC. The chain joins TRBV7-9 to TRBJ2-7; D gene uncertain. Germline-derived CDR1 and CDR2 are SEHNR and FQNEAQ (reference sequence). CDR3 size: 15 residues. V shed 1 base and J shed 3 bases, with 13 bases lying between them.

This clonotype came up many times. The rearrangement uses TRBV20-1 and TRBJ2-2; TRBD2 aligns across 9 bases. The junction had 6 bases not matched to a gene; V was cut back by 6 bases and J by 1 base. Germline V gene data show CDR1 as DFQATT and CDR2 as SNEGSKA (reference sequence). This CDR3 spans 15 amino acids. The CDR3 reads CSAERTSENTGELFF. CDR3 sequence (DNA): TGCAGTGCGGAACGGACTAGCGAGAACACCGGGGAGCTGTTTTTT.

V and J are TRBV5-1 and TRBJ2-5; D uncertain. The V and J ends lost 1 base and 7 bases respectively, with 14 bases between them. Per the germline V gene, CDR1 is SGHRS and CDR2 is YFSETQ. CDR3 size: 14 residues. CDR3 protein: CASSLSSEVATQYF. For the CDR3, the DNA is TGCGCCAGCAGCTTGTCTTCCGAGGTGGCGACCCAGTACTTC.

This clonotype has a count of ten or more. J is TRBJ1-1 and V is TRBV11-3; 8 nucleotides align to TRBD1. The CDR3 is made up of 13 amino acids. J gave up 7 bases and V 4 bases, and 5 bases lay outside the gene matches. The germline V gene encodes CDR1 SGHNT and CDR2 YENEEA. The CDR3 DNA is TGTGCCAGCAGCTCACGGACAGGGATTGAAGCTTTCTTT. Its protein product is CASSSRTGIEAFF.

The chain joins TRBV29-1 to TRBJ1-2; tentative D call: TRBD1 (5 bases). V lost 5 bases and J 4 bases, leaving 14 bases between the germline ends. Germline V gives CDR1 SQVTM, CDR2 ANQGSEA. This CDR3 has 13 amino acids. The CDR3 reads CSVLGGEVYGYTF. The CDR3 DNA follows: TGCAGCGTTCTCGGAGGGGAGGTCTATGGCTACACCTTC.

This clonotype was recorded a few times. This chain joins TRBV18 and TRBJ1-2, with D unresolved. V was cut by 2 bases and J by 0 bases, with 10 bases left in between. CDR1 and CDR2 (germline): KGHSH, LQKENI. The CDR3 loop spans 15 amino acids. The CDR3 here is CASSPGYSPNYGYTF. CDR3 in DNA: TGTGCCAGCTCACCAGGGTACAGTCCTAACTATGGCTACACCTTC.

The CDR3 sequence: CSAVSPLGGRANEQFF. Here the CDR3 DNA reads TGCAGTGCAGTCTCCCCCTTGGGCGGGAGGGCAAATGAGCAGTTCTTC. The genes are TRBV20-1 and TRBJ2-1; the match to TRBD2 covers 9 bases. The J segment lost 7 bases and the V segment lost 6 bases, leaving 16 bases of the junction unmatched. This CDR3 comprises 16 residues. CDR1 DFQATT and CDR2 SNEGSKA come from the germline V gene (reference sequence).

The V and J genes are TRBV20-1 and TRBJ1-5; no firm D call. CDR1 is DFQATT, CDR2 SNEGSKA, per germline (reference sequence). V lost 2 bases and J 0 bases, leaving 8 bases between the germline ends. The CDR3 has 14 amino acids. The CDR3 sequence: CSARTTNSNQPQHF. DNA for the CDR3: TGCAGTGCTAGAACGACTAATAGCAATCAGCCCCAGCATTTT.

The J gene is TRBJ1-4, the V gene TRBV28, with TRBD1 identical over 10 bases. The CDR3 is 14 amino acids. J gave up 7 bases and V 7 bases, and 6 bases lay outside the gene matches. CDR1 and CDR2 from the germline V gene are MDHEN and SYDVKM. CDR3 DNA sequence: TGTGCCAGCACCCCCGGGACAGGGGCTGAAAAACTGTTTTTT. Its protein is CASTPGTGAEKLFF.

This clonotype came up a few times. The chain links TRBV20-1 to TRBJ1-6, with 7 bases matching TRBD1. With 5 bases clipped from V and 9 bases from J, the junction kept 13 bases outside the gene matches. The CDR3 loop spans 15 amino acids. Germline CDR1 reads DFQATT; CDR2 reads SNEGSKA (reference sequence). The CDR3: CSAGKTGQPISPLHF. CDR3 coding DNA: TGCAGTGCTGGAAAAACGGGACAGCCAATTTCACCCCTCCACTTT.

V usage is TRBV5-1 and J usage is TRBJ2-1; a weak D match, TRBD1 (5 bases). The length of the CDR3 is 14 residues. Trimming stripped 7 bases from V and 5 bases from J, with 16 bases between. CDR1 SGHRS and CDR2 YFSETQ come from the germline V gene. CDR3 amino acids: CASGWTDTNNEQFF. The CDR3 DNA sequence: TGCGCCAGCGGATGGACGGACACTAACAATGAGCAGTTCTTC.

V usage is TRBV24-1 and J usage is TRBJ2-3; 7 positions match TRBD2. Unmatched junction bases numbered 18, after V lost 9 bases and J lost 4 bases. The CDR3 consists of 17 residues. The germline gives CDR1 KGHDR, CDR2 SFDVKD. CDR3 coding DNA: TGTGCCACCTCCGCCGGGACTACCGGGAGTTGGGCAGATACGCAGTATTTT. It codes for CATSAGTTGSWADTQYF.

Worth noting for this clonotype: This may come from a read error, since a much larger clone is one base off. As DNA, the CDR3 is TGTGCCACCAGCAGGGGACTAGCGGGAGGGCCATCCTACGAGCAGTTCTTC. Its translation: CATSRGLAGGPSYEQFF. J is TRBJ2-7 and V is TRBV15; 16 bases are a match to TRBD2. The J call may be in error: the DNA end matches TRBJ2-1 better. CDR1 is LNHNV and CDR2 is YYDKDF in the germline V gene (reference sequence). The CDR3 is 17 amino acids.